This T cell receptor (beta chain) was recovered during a study of blood T cell repertoires in COVID-19. Some clones are missing from TCRdb's copy, which holds only in-frame ones; the method was immunoSEQ multiplex PCR. The data contain about 73,000 clones, around four fifths of them seen just once; the ten biggest clones take up about 1.9%. The CDR3 is 13 residues long. V lost 6 bases to trimming and J lost 7 bases; unmatched junction nucleotides: 8. The sample was peripheral blood. This chain connects TRBV12-3 or TRBV12-4 to TRBJ1-2; 7 bases fit TRBD1. The receptor was isolated from a woman aged 55-69 years with acute or convalescent COVID-19. CDR3 in DNA: TGTGCCAGCAGCCCGACGACAGGGCGTGGCTACACCTTC. Its protein is CASSPTTGRGYTF.